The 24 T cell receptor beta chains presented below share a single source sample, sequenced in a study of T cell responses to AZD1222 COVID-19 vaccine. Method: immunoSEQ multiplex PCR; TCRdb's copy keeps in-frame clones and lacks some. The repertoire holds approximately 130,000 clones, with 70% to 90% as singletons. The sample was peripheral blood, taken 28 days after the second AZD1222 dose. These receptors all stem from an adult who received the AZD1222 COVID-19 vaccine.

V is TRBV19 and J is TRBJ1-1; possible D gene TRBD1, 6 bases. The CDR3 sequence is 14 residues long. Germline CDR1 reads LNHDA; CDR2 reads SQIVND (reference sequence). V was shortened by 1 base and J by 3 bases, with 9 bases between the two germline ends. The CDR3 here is CASSIARGYTEAFF. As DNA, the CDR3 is TGTGCCAGTAGTATAGCCAGGGGCTACACTGAAGCTTTCTTT. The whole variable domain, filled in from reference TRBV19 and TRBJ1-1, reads DGGITQSPKYLFRKEGQNVTLSCEQNLNHDAMYWYRQDPGQGLRLIYYSQIVNDFQKGDIAEGYSVSREKKESFPLTVTSAQKNPTAFYLCASSIARGYTEAFFGQGTRLTVV.

The CDR3 spells CASSHIGLAGGSYEQYF. Here the CDR3 DNA reads TGTGCCAGCAGCCATATCGGACTAGCGGGAGGTTCCTACGAGCAGTACTTC. This rearrangement joins TRBV7-8 to TRBJ2-7, with 14 positions matching TRBD2. The germline CDR1 and CDR2 sequences are SGHVS and FQNEAQ. The CDR3 totals 17 residues. J was trimmed by 1 base and V by 5 bases; bases with no gene match: 7.

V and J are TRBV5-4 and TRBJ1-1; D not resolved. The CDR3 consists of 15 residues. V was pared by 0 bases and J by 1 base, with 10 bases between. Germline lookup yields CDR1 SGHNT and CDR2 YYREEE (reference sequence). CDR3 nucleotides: TGTGCCAGCAGCTTGGACTTCTTGGGGAACACTGAAGCTTTCTTT. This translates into CASSLDFLGNTEAFF.

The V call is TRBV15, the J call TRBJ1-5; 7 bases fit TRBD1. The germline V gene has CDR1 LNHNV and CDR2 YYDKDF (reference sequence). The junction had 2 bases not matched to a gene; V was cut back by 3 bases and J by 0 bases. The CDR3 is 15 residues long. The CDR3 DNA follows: TGTGCCACCAGCAGGGGACAGAATAGCAATCAGCCCCAGCATTTT. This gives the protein CATSRGQNSNQPQHF.

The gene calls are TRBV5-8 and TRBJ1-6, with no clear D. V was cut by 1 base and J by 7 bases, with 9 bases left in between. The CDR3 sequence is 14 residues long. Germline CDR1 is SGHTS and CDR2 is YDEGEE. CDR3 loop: CASSLTPVNSPLHF. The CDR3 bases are TGTGCCAGCAGCTTGACTCCGGTGAATTCACCCCTCCACTTT.

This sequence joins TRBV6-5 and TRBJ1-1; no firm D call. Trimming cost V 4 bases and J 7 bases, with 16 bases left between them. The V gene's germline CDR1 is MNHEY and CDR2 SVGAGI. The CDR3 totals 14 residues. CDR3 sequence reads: CASSSQRESNEAFF. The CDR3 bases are TGTGCCAGCAGTTCTCAGAGGGAGTCTAATGAAGCTTTCTTT.

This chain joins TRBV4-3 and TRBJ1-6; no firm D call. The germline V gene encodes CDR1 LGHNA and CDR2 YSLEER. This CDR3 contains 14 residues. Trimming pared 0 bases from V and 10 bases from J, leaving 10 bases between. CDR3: CASSQEGRGSPLHF. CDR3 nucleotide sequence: TGCGCCAGCAGCCAAGAGGGCAGAGGGTCACCCCTCCACTTT.

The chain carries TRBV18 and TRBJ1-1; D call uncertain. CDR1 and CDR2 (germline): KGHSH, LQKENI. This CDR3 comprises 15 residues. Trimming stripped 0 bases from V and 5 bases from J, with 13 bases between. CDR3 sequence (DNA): TGTGCCAGCTCACCACCCCCGGCCGTCGGGACTGAAGCTTTCTTT. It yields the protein CASSPPPAVGTEAFF.

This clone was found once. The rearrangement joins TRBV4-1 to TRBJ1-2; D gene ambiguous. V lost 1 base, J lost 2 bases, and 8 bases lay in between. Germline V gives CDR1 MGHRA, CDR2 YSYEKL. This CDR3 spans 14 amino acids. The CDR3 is CASSQVNANYGYTF. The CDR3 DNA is TGCGCCAGCAGCCAAGTCAATGCCAACTATGGCTACACCTTC.

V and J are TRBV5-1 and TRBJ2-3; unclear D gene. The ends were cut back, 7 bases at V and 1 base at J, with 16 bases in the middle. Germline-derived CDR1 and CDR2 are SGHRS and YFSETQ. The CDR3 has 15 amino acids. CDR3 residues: CASSGELTGTDTQYF. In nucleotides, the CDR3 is TGCGCCAGCTCTGGGGAACTTACGGGCACAGATACGCAGTATTTT.

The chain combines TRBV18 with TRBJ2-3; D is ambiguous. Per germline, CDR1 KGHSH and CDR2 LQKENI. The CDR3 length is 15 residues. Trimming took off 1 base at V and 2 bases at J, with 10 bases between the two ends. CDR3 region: CASSPRAPITDTQYF. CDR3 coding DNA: TGTGCCAGCTCACCACGAGCGCCCATCACAGATACGCAGTATTTT.

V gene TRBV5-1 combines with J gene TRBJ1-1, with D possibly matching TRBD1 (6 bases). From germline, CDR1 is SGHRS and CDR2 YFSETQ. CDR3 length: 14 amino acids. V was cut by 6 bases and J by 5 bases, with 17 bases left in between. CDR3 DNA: TGCGCCAGCACCCCTGGGGGGCCGGGGACTGAAGCTTTCTTT. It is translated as CASTPGGPGTEAFF.

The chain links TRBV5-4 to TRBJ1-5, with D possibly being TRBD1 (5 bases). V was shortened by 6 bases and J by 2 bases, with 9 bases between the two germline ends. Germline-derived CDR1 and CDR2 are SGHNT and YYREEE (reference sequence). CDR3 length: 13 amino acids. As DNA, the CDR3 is TGTGCCAGCACCCGGGACGGCAATCAGCCCCAGCATTTT. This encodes CASTRDGNQPQHF.

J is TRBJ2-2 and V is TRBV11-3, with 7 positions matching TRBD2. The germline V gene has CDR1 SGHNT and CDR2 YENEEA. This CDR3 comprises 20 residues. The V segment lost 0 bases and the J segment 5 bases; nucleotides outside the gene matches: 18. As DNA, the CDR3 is TGTGCCAGCAGCTTAGATTATCCCCCTAGCGGCCGCGCAAGGACCGGGGAGCTGTTTTTT. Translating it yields CASSLDYPPSGRARTGELFF.

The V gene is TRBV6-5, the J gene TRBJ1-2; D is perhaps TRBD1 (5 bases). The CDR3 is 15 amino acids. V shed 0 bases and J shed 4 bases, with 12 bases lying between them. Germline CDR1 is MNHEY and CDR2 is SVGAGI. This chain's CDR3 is CASSYSTTGRYGYTF. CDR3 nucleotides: TGTGCCAGCAGTTACTCGACGACGGGGCGCTATGGCTACACCTTC.

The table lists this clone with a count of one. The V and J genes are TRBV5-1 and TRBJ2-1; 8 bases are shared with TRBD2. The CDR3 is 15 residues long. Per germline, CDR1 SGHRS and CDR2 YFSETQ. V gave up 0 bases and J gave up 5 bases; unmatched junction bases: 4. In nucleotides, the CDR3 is TGCGCCAGCAGCTTGGAGCCAGCGGGAGACAATGAGCAGTTCTTC. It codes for CASSLEPAGDNEQFF. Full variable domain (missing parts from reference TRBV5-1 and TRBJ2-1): KAGVTQTPRYLIKTRGQQVTLSCSPISGHRSVSWYQQTPGQGLQFLFEYFSETQRNKGNFPGRFSGRQFSNSRSEMNVSTLELGDSALYLCASSLEPAGDNEQFFGPGTRLTVL.

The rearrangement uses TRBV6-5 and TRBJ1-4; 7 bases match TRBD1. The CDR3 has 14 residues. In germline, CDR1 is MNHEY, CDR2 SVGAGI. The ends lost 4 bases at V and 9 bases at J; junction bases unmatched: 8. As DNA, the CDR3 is TGTGCCAGCAGTTTACAGGGGCCCGCAAAAAAACTGTTTTTT. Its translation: CASSLQGPAKKLFF.

CDR3 sequence: CASSPNGQGDYGYTF. The CDR3 DNA reads TGTGCCAGCAGCCCAAATGGACAGGGGGACTATGGCTACACCTTC. V is TRBV7-9 and J is TRBJ1-2; 10 bases agree with TRBD1. Germline lookup yields CDR1 SEHNR and CDR2 FQNEAQ (reference sequence). V lost 5 bases, J lost 3 bases, and 6 bases stayed unmatched. The CDR3 sequence is 15 residues long.

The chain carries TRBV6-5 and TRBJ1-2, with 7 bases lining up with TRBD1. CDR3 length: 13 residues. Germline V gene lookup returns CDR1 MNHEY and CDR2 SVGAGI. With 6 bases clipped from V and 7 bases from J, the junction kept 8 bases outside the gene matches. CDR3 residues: CASRDRAAGGYTF. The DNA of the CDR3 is TGTGCCAGCAGAGACAGGGCTGCGGGTGGCTACACCTTC.

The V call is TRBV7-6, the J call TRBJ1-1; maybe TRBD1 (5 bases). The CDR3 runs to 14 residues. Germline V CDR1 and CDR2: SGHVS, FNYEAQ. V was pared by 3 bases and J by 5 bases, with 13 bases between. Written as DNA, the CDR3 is TGTGCCAGCAGCTTGCCGGAGGGGAATACTGAAGCTTTCTTT. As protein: CASSLPEGNTEAFF.

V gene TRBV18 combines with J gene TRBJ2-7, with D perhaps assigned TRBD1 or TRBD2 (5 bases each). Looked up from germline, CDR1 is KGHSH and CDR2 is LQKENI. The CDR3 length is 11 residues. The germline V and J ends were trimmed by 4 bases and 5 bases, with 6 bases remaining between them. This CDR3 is CASSRDHEQYF. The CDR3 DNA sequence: TGTGCCAGCTCACGGGACCACGAGCAGTACTTC.

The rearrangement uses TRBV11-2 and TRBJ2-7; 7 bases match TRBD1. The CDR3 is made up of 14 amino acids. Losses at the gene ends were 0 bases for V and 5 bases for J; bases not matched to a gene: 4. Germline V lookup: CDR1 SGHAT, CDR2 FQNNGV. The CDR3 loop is CASSLDRGKNEQYF. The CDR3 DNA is TGTGCCAGCAGCTTAGACAGGGGGAAGAACGAGCAGTACTTC.

This CDR3 is CASSGGAGPQHF. CDR3 DNA: TGTGCCAGCAGCGGCGGGGCCGGGCCCCAGCATTTT. The chain links TRBV5-6 to TRBJ1-5; the D gene is possibly TRBD1 (5 bases). V lost 4 bases and J lost 9, with 11 bases in between. This CDR3 is 12 amino acids long. Germline V CDR1 and CDR2: SGHDT, YYEEEE.

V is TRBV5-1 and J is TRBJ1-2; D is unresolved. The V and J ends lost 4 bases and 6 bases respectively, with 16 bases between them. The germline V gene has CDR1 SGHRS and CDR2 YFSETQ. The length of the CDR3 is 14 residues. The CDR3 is CASSPAGSGHGYTF. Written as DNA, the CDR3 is TGCGCCAGCAGCCCAGCCGGATCCGGACATGGCTACACCTTC. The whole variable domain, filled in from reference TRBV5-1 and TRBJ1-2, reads KAGVTQTPRYLIKTRGQQVTLSCSPISGHRSVSWYQQTPGQGLQFLFEYFSETQRNKGNFPGRFSGRQFSNSRSEMNVSTLELGDSALYLCASSPAGSGHGYTFGSGTRLTVV.